This TCR beta chain stems from a study of blood T cell repertoires in COVID-19. Looking at the study overall: Specimens from acute and convalescent COVID-19 originated in the United States, Italy and Spain. Sample material is recorded as cDNA or gDNA derived from T cells, B-cell-depleted T cells, or PBMCs.

This CDR3 comprises 15 residues. V shed 3 bases and J shed 7 bases, with 16 bases lying between them. The V gene's germline CDR1 is SGHTA and CDR2 FQGTGA. As originally analysed: The assay estimated nucleated cells by amplifying reference gene primers. Repertoires were generated with immunoSEQ multiplex PCR, while TCRdb's copy carries only in-frame clones and drops some. V and J calls and clone size are copied from that table; D and trimming were computed from the DNA. The sample shows just under 40,000 clones, 79% of them seen only once. This TCR came from a man aged 70 or older with acute or convalescent COVID-19. The chain employs TRBV7-3 and TRBJ2-1, with D possibly matching TRBD1 (6 bases). The specimen sequenced was peripheral blood. CDR3 bases: TGTGCCAGCAGCTTTGGTGGGACAAGGCGGAATGAGCAGTTCTTC. Translation: CASSFGGTRRNEQFF.